This T cell receptor beta chain was found in a study of identical twins. In TCRdb, the 5' RACE reads were re-called with MiXCR into one record per CDR3 protein. The table lists about 520,000 distinct CDR3 sequences, roughly a fifth of them singletons. The length of the CDR3 is 16 residues. V was clipped by 8 bases and J by 1 base, with 18 bases between them. Per germline, CDR1 MNHNS and CDR2 SASEGT. A further study also used this sample, focusing on T cells expressing NK-cell markers.

The gene calls are TRBV6-1 and TRBJ2-4; either TRBD1 or TRBD2 may supply D (5 bases each). The source of this sequence is a woman between 18 and 30 years old in good health. The sequenced sample consisted of CD4+ T cells sorted from blood. CDR3 bases: TGTGCCAGCCTCTACCGATGGGACGCGGCCAAAAACATTCAGTACTTC. It encodes CASLYRWDAAKNIQYF.